This T cell receptor beta chain was retrieved from a study of shared clonotypes between healthy human individuals. General observations from the study: Lower generation probabilities were found for non-shared clonotypes than for those shared by all four donors.

Several immunoSEQ plates held equal portions of the genomic DNA taken from each subset. Each PCR replicate from the sorted subsets contained 150 to 200 ng DNA, which is 25,000 to 30,000 T cell genomes. Libraries were prepared by immunoSEQ multiplex PCR; TCRdb keeps only in-frame clonotypes and omits some of them. The sample shows roughly 1,500,000 clones, approximately 98% of them seen only once. Naive CD4+ cells were CD45RA-selected; the remaining cells were memory. In its sample, this clone was seen once. The antigen is not known. From germline, CDR1 is SGHRS and CDR2 YFSETQ. V lost 5 bases and J 7 bases, leaving 16 bases between the germline ends. The CDR3 sequence is 14 residues long.

This clonotype originated in a man under 40 in good health. The specimen was naive CD4+ T cells sorted from blood. Regarding subset: CD45RA+ positively selected. This chain joins TRBV5-1 and TRBJ2-1, with D possibly matching TRBD2 (5 bases). The CDR3 loop is CASRNVGSANEQFF. CDR3 sequence (DNA): TGCGCCAGCAGAAACGTGGGTAGCGCAAATGAGCAGTTCTTC. Looking up the rest from reference TRBV5-1 and TRBJ2-1 gives the full variable domain: KAGVTQTPRYLIKTRGQQVTLSCSPISGHRSVSWYQQTPGQGLQFLFEYFSETQRNKGNFPGRFSGRQFSNSRSEMNVSTLELGDSALYLCASRNVGSANEQFFGPGTRLTVL.